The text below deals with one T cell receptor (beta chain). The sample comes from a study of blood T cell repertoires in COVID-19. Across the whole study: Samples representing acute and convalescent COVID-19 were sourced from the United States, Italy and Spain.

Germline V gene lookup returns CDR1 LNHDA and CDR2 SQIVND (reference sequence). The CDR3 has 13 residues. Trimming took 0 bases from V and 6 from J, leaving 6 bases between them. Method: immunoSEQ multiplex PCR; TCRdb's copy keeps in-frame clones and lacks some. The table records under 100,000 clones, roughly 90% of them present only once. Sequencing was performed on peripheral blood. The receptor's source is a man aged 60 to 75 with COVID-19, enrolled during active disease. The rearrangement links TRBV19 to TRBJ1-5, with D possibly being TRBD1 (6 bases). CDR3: CASSIETGQPQHF. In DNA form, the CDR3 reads TGTGCCAGTAGTATAGAGACAGGTCAGCCCCAGCATTTT. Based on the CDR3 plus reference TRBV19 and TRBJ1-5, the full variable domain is DGGITQSPKYLFRKEGQNVTLSCEQNLNHDAMYWYRQDPGQGLRLIYYSQIVNDFQKGDIAEGYSVSREKKESFPLTVTSAQKNPTAFYLCASSIETGQPQHFGDGTRLSIL.